Listed here are 15 T cell receptor beta chains from one sample, sequenced in a study of long-term antiretroviral therapy in people with HIV. Run at survey level, the immunoSEQ assay was version v3.0. The assay was immunoSEQ multiplex PCR, and TCRdb's table has in-frame clones only and misses some. Among approximately 26,000 clones listed, roughly 85% were seen once. Material: unsorted PBMCs, obtained 1.2 years after starting antiretroviral therapy. Receptor source: a woman in her 40s with HIV.

This chain connects TRBV5-6 to TRBJ2-5, with D unresolved. V was clipped by 2 bases and J by 2 bases, with 7 bases between them. CDR3 length: 13 amino acids. The germline gives CDR1 SGHDT, CDR2 YYEEEE. CDR3 residues: CASSLILQETQYF. CDR3 DNA: TGTGCCAGCAGCTTAATTCTGCAAGAGACCCAGTACTTC.

The chain recombines TRBV5-6 with TRBJ2-1; D ambiguous. The CDR3 loop spans 13 amino acids. CDR1 and CDR2 (germline): SGHDT, YYEEEE. V was cut by 4 bases and J by 3 bases, with 8 bases left in between. The CDR3: CASSPVNYNEQFF. The CDR3 DNA is TGTGCCAGCAGCCCTGTTAACTACAATGAGCAGTTCTTC. Looking up the rest from reference TRBV5-6 and TRBJ2-1 gives the full variable domain: DAGVTQSPTHLIKTRGQQVTLRCSPKSGHDTVSWYQQALGQGPQFIFQYYEEEERQRGNFPDRFSGHQFPNYSSELNVNALLLGDSALYLCASSPVNYNEQFFGPGTRLTVL.

This clone showed up just a few times. The chain has TRBV5-4 and TRBJ2-5; D gene unclear. Germline V lookup: CDR1 SGHNT, CDR2 YYREEE (reference sequence). This CDR3 has 15 amino acids. V was shortened by 4 bases and J by 4 bases, with 17 bases between the two germline ends. Written as DNA, the CDR3 is TGTGCCAGCAGCCAGCCTGACCATTTGGGAGAGACCCAGTACTTC. It specifies CASSQPDHLGETQYF.

V usage is TRBV11-3 and J usage is TRBJ2-7; 8 bases fit TRBD2. Germline-derived CDR1 and CDR2 are SGHNT and YENEEA. The ends lost 3 bases at V and 6 bases at J; junction bases unmatched: 16. The CDR3 length is 17 residues. This CDR3 reads CASSFHAGGGFNTEQYF. In DNA form, the CDR3 reads TGTGCCAGCAGCTTCCATGCGGGCGGGGGGTTTAATACCGAGCAGTACTTC.

This clone was seen just once. This chain joins TRBV7-9 and TRBJ2-7; 9 nucleotides match TRBD2. CDR1 and CDR2 (germline): SEHNR, FQNEAQ (reference sequence). The CDR3 totals 15 residues. J was trimmed by 4 bases and V by 5 bases; bases with no gene match: 9. The chain's CDR3 is CASSPIAGAEYEQYF. The CDR3 DNA reads as TGTGCCAGCAGCCCAATAGCGGGAGCGGAATACGAGCAGTACTTC.

The V and J genes are TRBV6-1 and TRBJ2-1; 12 nucleotides match TRBD2. The trim removed 3 bases at V and 5 bases at J, leaving 5 bases unmatched. The length of the CDR3 is 16 residues. Germline V lookup: CDR1 MNHNS, CDR2 SASEGT. The CDR3 region has the DNA TGTGCCAGCAGTGATCGGCTAGCGGGAGGGGACAATGAGCAGTTCTTC. It encodes CASSDRLAGGDNEQFF.

J is TRBJ2-7 and V is TRBV6-4; D ambiguous. Trimming stripped 2 bases from V and 6 bases from J, with 5 bases between. Per germline, CDR1 MRHNA and CDR2 SNTAGT. CDR3 length equals 11 residues. CDR3 sequence: CASSDPVEQYF. CDR3 sequence (DNA): TGTGCCAGCAGTGACCCGGTCGAGCAGTACTTC.

The V and J genes are TRBV10-3 and TRBJ1-2; no definite D call. The CDR3 has 15 amino acids. With 0 bases removed from V and 4 bases from J, the gap between germline ends came to 12 bases. The germline V gene has CDR1 ENHRY and CDR2 SYGVKD. This CDR3 reads CAISESTVSLYGYTF. The CDR3 coding sequence is TGTGCCATCAGTGAGTCGACGGTCAGCCTCTATGGCTACACCTTC.

The sample holds a few counts of this clone. The rearrangement uses TRBV7-9 and TRBJ1-2, with a weak D call TRBD1 (6 bases). The CDR3 is made up of 15 amino acids. CDR1 and CDR2 from the germline V gene are SEHNR and FQNEAQ (reference sequence). Trimming left V 3 bases short and J 4 bases short, with 15 bases between. CDR3 loop: CASSFADSPVYGYTF. As DNA, the CDR3 is TGTGCCAGCAGCTTCGCGGACAGCCCAGTCTATGGCTACACCTTC.

The rearrangement joins TRBV7-2 to TRBJ2-7, with a tentative D call TRBD1 (6 bases). This CDR3 has 14 amino acids. CDR1 and CDR2 from the germline V gene are SGHTA and FQGNSA. With 5 bases removed from V and 2 bases from J, the gap between germline ends came to 13 bases. The CDR3 DNA follows: TGTGCCAGCAGCCAGGACACAGGGCCCTACGAGCAGTACTTC. As protein: CASSQDTGPYEQYF. Drawing the rest from reference TRBV7-2 and TRBJ2-7, the complete variable domain is GAGVSQSPSNKVTEKGKDVELRCDPISGHTALYWYRQSLGQGLEFLIYFQGNSAPDKSGLPSDRFSAERTGGSVSTLTIQRTQQEDSAVYLCASSQDTGPYEQYFGPGTRLTVT.

The chain couples TRBV19 to TRBJ1-1; D is unclear. Germline loops: CDR1 LNHDA, CDR2 SQIVND (reference sequence). This CDR3 spans 14 amino acids. V dropped 3 bases and J dropped 1 base, with 9 bases sitting between them. In nucleotides, the CDR3 is TGTGCCAGTAGTATTGACTCCTGGAACACTGAAGCTTTCTTT. Translation gives CASSIDSWNTEAFF.

The rearrangement joins TRBV5-1 to TRBJ1-1; D gene unclear. Germline values: CDR1 SGHRS, CDR2 YFSETQ. CDR3 size: 15 residues. Trimming removed 4 bases at V and 0 bases at J, with 13 bases between. In nucleotides, the CDR3 is TGCGCCAGCAGCCTCCCCCCGGGATTGAACACTGAAGCTTTCTTT. Translation gives CASSLPPGLNTEAFF.

On this clone itself: Other DNA sequences in this sample translate to the same CDR3. The chain employs TRBV2 and TRBJ2-1; D gene uncertain. V lost 8 bases, J lost 7 bases, and 6 bases lay in between. The germline V gene has CDR1 SNHLY and CDR2 FYNNEI. The CDR3 is 10 amino acids. The chain's CDR3 is CASGGNEQFF. CDR3 bases: TGTGCCAGCGGTGGGAATGAGCAGTTCTTC.

V is TRBV4-2 and J is TRBJ2-5; 7 nucleotides match TRBD2. Germline-derived CDR1 and CDR2 are LGHNA and YNFKEQ. V shed 1 base, J shed 5 bases, and the junction held 1 base outside the gene matches. The CDR3 covers 13 residues. CDR3 amino acids: CASSQVGGETQYF. The CDR3 DNA reads as TGTGCCAGCAGCCAAGTGGGAGGGGAGACCCAGTACTTC.

This rearrangement joins TRBV9 to TRBJ2-2, with TRBD2 matching over 12 bases. Germline V gene data show CDR1 as SGDLS and CDR2 as YYNGEE. The J segment lost 3 bases and the V segment lost 3 bases, leaving 6 bases of the junction unmatched. The CDR3 extends over 17 amino acids. The CDR3, as DNA: TGTGCCAGCAGCGGAGGGGGGACTAGCGGGTACACCGGGGAGCTGTTTTTT. Its protein product is CASSGGGTSGYTGELFF.